This T cell receptor beta chain was captured by sequencing in a study of T cells after yellow fever vaccination. Looking at the study overall: Low-cell-number fractions underwent preparation using SMART-Seq v4 Ultra Low Input.

There are 15 residues in the CDR3. From germline, CDR1 is LGHNA and CDR2 YSLEER. Trimming at V came to 0 bases and at J to 3 bases, leaving 4 bases not matched to a gene. This clonotype was counted ten times or more. Its target is not known. As TCR cDNA was made by 5'RACE template switching, a universal primer site and UMIs were added. MiXCR, run by TCRdb on the 5' RACE reads, gives a single entry per CDR3 protein. The repertoire holds about 68,000 distinct CDR3 sequences, with approximately 7% as singletons. Findings and caveats of the study: Most clones from primary vaccination resurfaced after the booster (approximately 96% CD4, 75% to 90% CD8).

The rearrangement joins TRBV4-3 to TRBJ2-7; 8 bases line up with TRBD2. The source was CD8+ T cells sorted from PBMCs, collected approximately 47 days after the first yellow fever vaccination. This receptor was identified in a man aged 18 to 35 who received the YFV17D yellow fever vaccine. The CDR3 here is CASSQEVAGSYEQYF. CDR3 DNA: TGCGCCAGCAGCCAAGAGGTAGCGGGGAGCTACGAGCAGTACTTC.